The 9 T cell receptor beta chains below come from one sample, sequenced in a study of blood T cell repertoires in COVID-19. Using immunoSEQ multiplex PCR, the repertoire was profiled, and TCRdb retains in-frame clones only, with some absent. The data hold fewer than 350,000 clones, with around 90% observed a single time. Sequenced sample: PBMCs or T cells enriched from blood (not recorded which). The receptors originated from a woman aged 18-29 years with acute COVID-19.

There are a few counts of this clone. The chain has TRBV4-3 and TRBJ2-3; 8 bases match TRBD1. CDR3 size: 17 residues. Germline assignment: CDR1 LGHNA and CDR2 YSLEER. The V and J ends lost 1 base and 1 base, in that order; junction bases with no gene match: 7. The CDR3 DNA reads TGCGCCAGCAGCCAAGGGGGACAGGCTGGGCGCACAGATACGCAGTATTTT. Its protein product is CASSQGGQAGRTDTQYF.

The J gene is TRBJ2-1, the V gene TRBV30; 8 bases fit TRBD2. Looked up from germline, CDR1 is GTSNPN and CDR2 is SVGIG (reference sequence). The CDR3 sequence is 16 residues long. V was clipped by 3 bases and J by 1 base; unmatched bases: 8. The CDR3 DNA is TGTGCCTGGAGCGCTTATAGCGGGATTTCCTACAATGAGCAGTTCTTC. Translated: CAWSAYSGISYNEQFF.

The chain couples TRBV18 to TRBJ2-5; TRBD2 matches 9 bases. In germline, CDR1 is KGHSH, CDR2 LQKENI. The CDR3 runs 13 residues. The junction had 0 bases not matched to a gene; V was cut back by 0 bases and J by 7 bases. This CDR3 is CASSPPTSGTQYF. The CDR3 DNA reads as TGTGCCAGCTCACCACCGACTAGCGGGACCCAGTACTTC.

The chain couples TRBV20-1 to TRBJ2-1, with TRBD2 identical over 9 bases. Germline V gives CDR1 DFQATT, CDR2 SNEGSKA (reference sequence). Unmatched junction bases numbered 13, after V lost 3 bases and J lost 7 bases. The length of the CDR3 is 16 residues. This CDR3 is CSASGAASGIVNEQFF. CDR3 nucleotides: TGCAGTGCTAGTGGGGCGGCTAGCGGGATAGTAAATGAGCAGTTCTTC.

The chain is built from TRBV19 and TRBJ2-1; TRBD2 agrees at 10 bases. CDR1 is LNHDA and CDR2 is SQIVND in the germline V gene (reference sequence). J was trimmed by 13 bases and V by 5 bases; bases with no gene match: 8. The CDR3 contains 13 residues. The CDR3 bases are TGTGCCAGTAGTGAGAGCGGGAGGGCCGTTCAGTTCTTC. It is translated as CASSESGRAVQFF.

The chain links TRBV5-8 to TRBJ1-3, with no clear D. Trimming cost V 4 bases and J 0 bases, with 8 bases left between them. The CDR3 consists of 14 residues. Germline CDR1 is SGHTS and CDR2 is YDEGEE. Here the CDR3 DNA reads TGTGCCAGCAGCCCACAGAACTCTGGAAACACCATATATTTT. Translating gives CASSPQNSGNTIYF.

This clone showed up just once. This chain connects TRBV7-6 to TRBJ2-1; tentatively, D is TRBD2 (6 bases). The germline V gene encodes CDR1 SGHVS and CDR2 FNYEAQ. V was clipped by 5 bases and J by 4 bases, with 24 bases between them. The length of the CDR3 is 18 residues. The CDR3 loop is CASSPHLLASAEYNEQFF. The CDR3 DNA is TGTGCCAGCAGCCCCCACCTACTAGCTTCGGCCGAATACAATGAGCAGTTCTTC.

The J gene is TRBJ2-5, the V gene TRBV29-1; D is undetermined. Germline CDR1 SQVTM, CDR2 ANQGSEA. The ends were cut back, 7 bases at V and 1 base at J, with 7 bases in the middle. The CDR3 sequence is 11 residues long. CDR3 region: CSAGLQETQYF. The CDR3 DNA sequence: TGCAGCGCCGGCCTCCAAGAGACCCAGTACTTC.

The chain is built from TRBV5-1 and TRBJ1-1, with 8 bases matching TRBD1. V was pared by 7 bases and J by 3 bases, with 14 bases of the junction left unmatched. CDR1 and CDR2 (germline): SGHRS, YFSETQ. The CDR3 contains 16 residues. In DNA form, the CDR3 reads TGCGCCAGCTCCCAGGGGGCAGTCCTGGGGTACACTGAAGCTTTCTTT. The encoded protein is CASSQGAVLGYTEAFF.